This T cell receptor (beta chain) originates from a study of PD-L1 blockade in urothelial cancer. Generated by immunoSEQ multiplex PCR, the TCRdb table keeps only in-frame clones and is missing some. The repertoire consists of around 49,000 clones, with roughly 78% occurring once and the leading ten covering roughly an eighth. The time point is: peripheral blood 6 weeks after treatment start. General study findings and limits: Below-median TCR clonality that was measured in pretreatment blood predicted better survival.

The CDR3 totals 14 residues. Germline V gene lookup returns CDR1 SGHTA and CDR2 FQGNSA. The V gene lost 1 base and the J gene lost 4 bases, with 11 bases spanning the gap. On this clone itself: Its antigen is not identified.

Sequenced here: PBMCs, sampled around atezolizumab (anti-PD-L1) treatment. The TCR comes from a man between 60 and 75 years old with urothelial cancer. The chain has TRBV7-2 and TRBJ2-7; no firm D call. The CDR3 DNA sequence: TGTGCCAGCAGCTTAGAGGCGGCATTGTACGAGCAGTACTTC. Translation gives CASSLEAALYEQYF.